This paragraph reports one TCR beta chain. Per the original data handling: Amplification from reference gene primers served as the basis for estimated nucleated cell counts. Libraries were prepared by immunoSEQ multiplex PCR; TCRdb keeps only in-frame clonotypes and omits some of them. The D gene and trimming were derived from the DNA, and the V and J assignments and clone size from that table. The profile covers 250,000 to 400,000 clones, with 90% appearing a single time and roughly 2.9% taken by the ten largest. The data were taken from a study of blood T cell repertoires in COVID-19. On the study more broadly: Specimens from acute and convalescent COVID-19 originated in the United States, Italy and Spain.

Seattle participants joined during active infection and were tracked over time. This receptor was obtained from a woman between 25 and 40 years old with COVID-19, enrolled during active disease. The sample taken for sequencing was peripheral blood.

The CDR3 loop is CASSLLALAGGPTNTQYF. CDR3 nucleotides: TGTGCCAGCAGCTTATTAGCCTTAGCGGGAGGGCCTACGAATACGCAGTATTTT. This chain connects TRBV11-2 to TRBJ2-3, with 11 bases that match TRBD2. Trimming removed 2 bases from V and 7 bases from J; junction bases left unmatched: 14. CDR1 is SGHAT, CDR2 FQNNGV, per germline. The CDR3 is 18 residues long.